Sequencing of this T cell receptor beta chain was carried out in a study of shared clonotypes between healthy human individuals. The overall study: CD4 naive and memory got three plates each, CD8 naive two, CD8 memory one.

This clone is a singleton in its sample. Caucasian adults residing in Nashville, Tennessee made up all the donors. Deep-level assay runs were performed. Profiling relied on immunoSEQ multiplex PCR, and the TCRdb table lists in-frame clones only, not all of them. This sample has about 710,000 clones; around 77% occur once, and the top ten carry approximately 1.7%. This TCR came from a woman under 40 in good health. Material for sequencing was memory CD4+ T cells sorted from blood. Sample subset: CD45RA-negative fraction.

The CDR3 nucleotides are TGTGCCAGCAGGGTTGGACTAGCGGGAGTCGTGGCAGATACGCAGTATTTT. Protein: CASRVGLAGVVADTQYF. V usage is TRBV2 and J usage is TRBJ2-3; 13 nucleotides match TRBD2. The junction had 10 bases not matched to a gene; V was cut back by 6 bases and J by 4 bases. Germline values: CDR1 SNHLY, CDR2 FYNNEI. The CDR3 runs 17 residues.